Each of the 10 T cell receptor beta chains below was sequenced from the same sample in a study of blood T cell repertoires in COVID-19. Clones were sequenced by immunoSEQ multiplex PCR, and TCRdb holds only the in-frame ones, with some missing. The sample records roughly 65,000 clones, about nine tenths being singletons. Sequencing was done on a sample of peripheral blood. These receptors all stem from a woman aged 55-75 years with acute or convalescent COVID-19.

V gene TRBV7-8 combines with J gene TRBJ2-3; perhaps TRBD2 as D (7 bases). This CDR3 is built from 14 residues. Germline CDR1 SGHVS, CDR2 FQNEAQ. V lost 5 bases and J lost 5, with 14 bases in between. CDR3 bases: TGTGCCAGCAGCCCTGGGGGGGCCATAGATACGCAGTATTTT. Its protein product is CASSPGGAIDTQYF.

The J gene is TRBJ2-3, the V gene TRBV7-8, with D tentatively TRBD1 (5 bases). Trimming stripped 6 bases from V and 0 bases from J, with 13 bases between. This CDR3 is built from 15 residues. In germline, CDR1 is SGHVS, CDR2 FQNEAQ. This CDR3 is CASRGVGASTDTQYF. The CDR3 DNA follows: TGTGCCAGCAGAGGAGTTGGGGCTAGCACAGATACGCAGTATTTT.

The rearrangement joins TRBV7-9 to TRBJ2-5; 11 positions match TRBD2. This CDR3 is 14 amino acids long. Trimming removed 5 bases from V and 5 bases from J; junction bases left unmatched: 4. CDR1 and CDR2 from the germline V gene are SEHNR and FQNEAQ (reference sequence). CDR3 sequence: CASSQTSGDETQYF. CDR3 in DNA: TGTGCCAGCAGCCAGACTAGCGGGGATGAGACCCAGTACTTC.

V gene TRBV4-1 combines with J gene TRBJ1-2; 8 bases are a match to TRBD1. The CDR3 has 17 amino acids. Germline CDR1 is MGHRA and CDR2 is YSYEKL. V shed 1 base and J 7 bases; nucleotides not matched to a gene: 14. CDR3 nucleotides: TGCGCCAGCAGCCAAGGCGGACAGGGTAGAGATCACGGTGGCTACACCTTC. Its protein product is CASSQGGQGRDHGGYTF.

The CDR3 nucleotides are TGTGCCAGCAGTAGACAGGGGAAAGCGAATGAAAAACTGTTTTTT. Encoded protein: CASSRQGKANEKLFF. J is TRBJ1-4 and V is TRBV2; 8 bases agree with TRBD1. Germline CDR1 reads SNHLY; CDR2 reads FYNNEI. The length of the CDR3 is 15 residues. The V segment lost 5 bases and the J segment 5 bases; nucleotides outside the gene matches: 7. Complete variable domain (other parts from reference TRBV2 and TRBJ1-4): EPEVTQTPSHQVTQMGQEVILRCVPISNHLYFYWYRQILGQKVEFLVSFYNNEISEKSEIFDDQFSVERPDGSNFTLKIRSTKLEDSAMYFCASSRQGKANEKLFFGSGTQLSVL.

Only a few counts were recorded for this clone. J is TRBJ2-7 and V is TRBV5-1; a possible D gene is TRBD1 (6 bases). CDR1 is SGHRS and CDR2 is YFSETQ in the germline V gene. The germline V and J ends were trimmed by 4 bases and 1 base, with 12 bases remaining between them. The CDR3 is made up of 14 amino acids. The CDR3 loop is CASSPDTGSYEQYF. CDR3 nucleotides: TGCGCCAGCAGCCCAGACACAGGGTCCTACGAGCAGTACTTC.

J is TRBJ1-4 and V is TRBV19, with D perhaps matching TRBD1 (6 bases). This CDR3 is 14 amino acids long. Deletions cut 7 bases from V and 4 bases from J, with 13 bases between. CDR1 and CDR2 from the germline V gene are LNHDA and SQIVND (reference sequence). For the CDR3, the DNA is TGTGCCAGTATCGACAGGACTGATAATGAAAAACTGTTTTTT. Its protein is CASIDRTDNEKLFF. Using reference TRBV19 and TRBJ1-4 for the parts outside the CDR3, the full variable domain is DGGITQSPKYLFRKEGQNVTLSCEQNLNHDAMYWYRQDPGQGLRLIYYSQIVNDFQKGDIAEGYSVSREKKESFPLTVTSAQKNPTAFYLCASIDRTDNEKLFFGSGTQLSVL.

A single count supports this clone. This sequence joins TRBV7-9 and TRBJ2-7, with 11 bases that match TRBD2. This CDR3 has 15 residues. The trim removed 4 bases at V and 6 bases at J, leaving 8 bases unmatched. CDR1 is SEHNR and CDR2 is FQNEAQ in the germline V gene (reference sequence). CDR3 region: CASSSELAGVLEQYF. The CDR3 region has the DNA TGTGCCAGCAGCTCAGAACTAGCGGGGGTTCTCGAGCAGTACTTC.

This chain uses TRBV6-6 with TRBJ2-2; D is undetermined. This CDR3 is built from 12 residues. Trimming removed 6 bases at V and 6 bases at J, with 8 bases between. Germline CDR1 reads MNHNY; CDR2 reads SVGAGI (reference sequence). CDR3 sequence: CASRLEAGELFF. The CDR3 bases are TGTGCCAGCAGGCTTGAGGCCGGGGAGCTGTTTTTT.

The genes are TRBV27 and TRBJ1-6; 9 nucleotides line up with TRBD1. The CDR3 length is 16 residues. The germline V gene has CDR1 MNHEY and CDR2 SMNVEV (reference sequence). V shed 6 bases and J 2 bases; nucleotides not matched to a gene: 5. The CDR3 reads CASRRQGGAYNSPLHF. CDR3 bases: TGTGCCAGCAGACGACAGGGGGGCGCCTATAATTCACCCCTCCACTTT.